These 26 T cell receptor delta chains were all obtained from the same sample, sequenced in a study of gamma-delta T cells after stem cell transplantation. TCRdb fed the RT-PCR reads into CATT to redo clone calling. This table has about 760 delta-chain clones, 1.2% appearing once. Source material: gamma-delta T cells. The receptors come from a human donor. It is not recorded whose cells these are; they may come from a transplant donor.

This clone was observed a few times. DNA for the CDR3: TGTGCCTGTGACAAGCTGGGGGATACGTTGGTTAAACTCATCTTT. Its translation: CACDKLGDTLVKLIF. V usage is TRDV2 and J usage is TRDJ1; 12 bases are a match to TRDD3. With V trimmed by 2 bases and J by 7 bases, 7 bases remained unmatched. This CDR3 is 15 amino acids long. Germline V gene lookup returns CDR1 GEAIGNYY and CDR2 EKD.

Concerning this clone: This probably arose from a read error, given a far larger clone one base away. The V and J genes are TRDV2 and TRDJ1; 13 bases map to TRDD3. Germline V gene data show CDR1 as GEAIGNYY and CDR2 as EKD. Trimming took 0 bases from V and 4 from J; bases not matched to a gene: 13. CDR3 length equals 19 residues. As DNA, the CDR3 is TGTGCCTGTGACACCGTTAAAACTGGGGGATACGCATACAGCGATAAACTCATCTTT. Its translation is CACDTVKTGGYAYSDKLIF.

In the case of this clone: A read error is the likely source, as a far larger clone sits one nucleotide away. The same CDR3 arises from other DNA sequences in this sample as well. The chain is built from TRDV2 and TRDJ1, with TRDD3 identical over 11 bases. CDR1 is GEAIGNYY, CDR2 EKD, per germline. The CDR3 covers 18 residues. J lost 2 bases, V lost 0 bases, and 10 bases had no gene match. Here the CDR3 DNA reads TGTGCCTGTGACACCGTCGATGGGGGATACGCAGGGACCGATAAACTCATCTTT. This sequence encodes CACDTVDGGYAGTDKLIF.

Turning to this clone: With a far larger clone one base away, a read error is the likely cause. In the same sample, other DNA sequences code for this CDR3. V usage is TRDV2 and J usage is TRDJ1; 7 positions match TRDD2. The germline V gene encodes CDR1 GEAIGNYY and CDR2 EKD. CDR3 length: 18 amino acids. Written as DNA, the CDR3 is TGTGCCTGCGACACCCTTTCCTACTCGACTACCTACACCGATAAACTCATCTTT. It codes for CACDTLSYSTTYTDKLIF.

This clone has a handful of counts. One junction end does not reproduce the germline sequence, and a read error may be involved. Other DNA sequences in the sample encode the same CDR3. The J gene is TRDJ1, the V gene TRDV1, with D tentatively TRDD3 (5 bases). This CDR3 comprises 12 residues. Per the germline V gene, CDR1 is TSWWSYY and CDR2 is QGS. CDR3 sequence: CALGESTRGLIF. CDR3 nucleotide sequence: TGTGCTCTCGGGGAAAGTACGAGGGGACTCATCTTT.

A few counts support this clone. TCRdb lists the protein of a much larger clone for this DNA, which differs at residue 8, so this is likely a read error; the protein given here is translated from the DNA itself. CDR3 protein: CACDAVLRDTRTDKLIF. In DNA form, the CDR3 reads TGTGCCTGTGACGCCGTACTGAGGGATACGCGAACCGATAAACTCATCTTT. J is TRDJ1 and V is TRDV2, with 8 bases aligning to TRDD3. The CDR3 extends over 17 amino acids. The V and J ends lost 3 bases and 2 bases, in that order; junction bases with no gene match: 13. Looked up from germline, CDR1 is GEAIGNYY and CDR2 is EKD.

This clone is deemed large (0.1 to 1%). At the DNA level, this CDR3 is encoded by other sequences in the same sample as well. The rearrangement joins TRDV2 to TRDJ1, with TRDD3 matching 10 bases. V gave up 3 bases and J gave up 1 base; unmatched junction bases: 10. The CDR3 is 17 residues long. The germline CDR1 and CDR2 sequences are GEAIGNYY and EKD. In DNA, the CDR3 is TGTGCCTGTGACCCTGTTACTGGGGGATCCCCCACCGATAAACTCATCTTT. Its protein is CACDPVTGGSPTDKLIF.

With respect to this clone: This likely came from a read error, as a far larger clone is one base away. In the same sample, other DNA sequences code for this CDR3. The chain couples TRDV2 to TRDJ1; 10 bases align to TRDD3. The V gene's germline CDR1 is GEAIGNYY and CDR2 EKD. CDR3 size: 18 residues. Trimming took 7 bases from V and 0 from J; bases not matched to a gene: 16. The CDR3 DNA reads TGTGCCTGCGACTCTGTACTGGGGGATCCCTCGTACACCGATAAACTCATCTTT. Translated: CACDSVLGDPSYTDKLIF.

This clone was picked up a small number of times. The protein that TCRdb holds for this DNA derives from a much larger clone and differs from the translated DNA at residue 9, which likely indicates a read error; the protein shown here is translated from the DNA. The V call is TRDV2, the J call TRDJ1, with 9 bases lining up with TRDD3. V shed 3 bases, J shed 2 bases, and the junction held 6 bases outside the gene matches. The germline V gene has CDR1 GEAIGNYY and CDR2 EKD. This CDR3 is 15 amino acids long. This CDR3 is CACDSLGDATDKLIF. DNA of the CDR3: TGTGCCTGTGACTCCCTGGGGGATGCAACCGATAAACTCATCTTT.

Turning to this clone: A far larger clone is one base from this, pointing to a likely read error. The same CDR3 can be traced to other DNA sequences in this sample. The V call is TRDV2, the J call TRDJ3, with 9 bases aligning to TRDD3. The CDR3 contains 20 residues. Germline values: CDR1 GEAIGNYY, CDR2 EKD. CDR3 in amino acids: CACDGTGGGSPTWDTRQMFF. The CDR3 DNA reads as TGTGCCTGTGACGGTACTGGGGGAGGATCCCCCACCTGGGACACCCGACAAATGTTTTTC.

In its sample, this clone was seen a few times. Translating this DNA gives a protein that differs at residue 15 from the TCRdb one, which belongs to a much larger clone; a read error is likely, and the protein shown is this translation. The same CDR3 can be traced to other DNA sequences in this sample. This chain links TRDV2 with TRDJ1, with D tentatively TRDD3 (6 bases). CDR1 is GEAIGNYY and CDR2 is EKD in the germline V gene. This CDR3 region has 20 residues. V was pared by 0 bases and J by 6 bases, with 31 bases between. DNA for the CDR3: TGTGCCTGTGACACCCTCTCCGGGGGACCCCCCCGAGAACACCTCCATAAACTCATCTTT. Encoded protein: CACDTLSGGPPREHLHKLIF.

Points on this clone: This may stem from a read error, because a much larger clone lies one nucleotide away. The chain joins TRDV1 to TRDJ1, with 7 bases that match TRDD3. The germline V gene has CDR1 TSWWSYY and CDR2 QGS. Trimming at V came to 5 bases and at J to 0 bases, leaving 36 bases not matched to a gene. This CDR3 region has 25 residues. This chain's CDR3 is CALGLNPGKAFLKHWGWGDTDKLIF. DNA for the CDR3: TGTGCTCTTGGGCTAAACCCGGGCAAGGCCTTTCTCAAGCACTGGGGTTGGGGGGACACCGATAAACTCATCTTT.

This clone turned up a few times. TCRdb attributes to this sequence the protein of a much larger clone, which differs from the DNA translation at residue 4; a read error is likely, and the protein displayed is translated from the DNA. This chain connects TRDV2 to TRDJ1; 10 nucleotides agree with TRDD3. V lost 5 bases, J lost 6 bases, and 17 bases stayed unmatched. The CDR3 runs 17 residues. The V gene's germline CDR1 is GEAIGNYY and CDR2 EKD. The CDR3 DNA reads TGTGCCTGTGGCGCCTTACTGGGGGATTCTGGACCATATAAACTCATCTTT. Encoded protein: CACGALLGDSGPYKLIF.

This clone was counted only a few times. The protein in TCRdb stems from a much larger clone and differs at residue 15 from this DNA's translation, likely a read error; here the protein is translated from the DNA. J is TRDJ1 and V is TRDV2, with 10 bases that match TRDD3. Looked up from germline, CDR1 is GEAIGNYY and CDR2 is EKD. The CDR3 spans 17 residues. The CDR3 loop is CACDPVTGGSPTDKPIF. The DNA for the CDR3 is TGTGCCTGTGACCCTGTTACTGGGGGATCCCCCACCGATAAACCCATCTTT.

This clone occurred a few times. The J gene is TRDJ1, the V gene TRDV1, with 9 bases identical to TRDD2. CDR1 is TSWWSYY and CDR2 is QGS in the germline V gene. Losses at the gene ends were 5 bases for V and 0 bases for J; bases not matched to a gene: 31. The CDR3 consists of 24 residues. The CDR3 region has the DNA TGTGCTCTTGGGCCCCCTGAGCCCCCCTTCCTACGTTCCTTAGGGAAGTATTACACCGATAAACTCATCTTT. Protein sequence: CALGPPEPPFLRSLGKYYTDKLIF.

About this clone: A read error is the likely source, as a far larger clone sits one nucleotide away. Distinct nucleotide sequences in the sample also encode this CDR3. The V call is TRDV2, the J call TRDJ1; D is possibly TRDD3 (5 bases). Germline loops: CDR1 GEAIGNYY, CDR2 EKD. This CDR3 contains 15 residues. DNA for the CDR3: TGCGCCTGTGACACACCGGGGGCCCCTACCGATAAACTCATCTTT. Translating it yields CACDTPGAPTDKLIF.

To note about this clone: It is likely a read error: a sequence one base away is far more abundant. The rearrangement uses TRDV2 and TRDJ1, with 11 positions matching TRDD3. The CDR3 is made up of 17 amino acids. Germline CDR1 GEAIGNYY, CDR2 EKD. V trimming: 1 base; J trimming: 1 base; junction bases outside the gene matches: 7. The CDR3 sequence is CACDTLGDKRGTDKLIF. The CDR3 coding sequence is TGTGCCTGTGACACACTGGGGGATAAACGGGGCACCGATAAACTCATCTTT.

This clone has a handful of counts. With only one base between it and a far larger clone, this is likely a read error. V is TRDV2 and J is TRDJ3; TRDD3 aligns across 7 bases. Germline loops: CDR1 GEAIGNYY, CDR2 EKD. The CDR3 extends over 19 amino acids. V trimming: 3 bases; J trimming: 0 bases; junction bases outside the gene matches: 10. The CDR3 here is CACDGLGTNSSWDTRQMFF. DNA for the CDR3: TGTGCCTGTGACGGACTGGGGACCAATAGCTCCTGGGACACCCGACAGATGTTTTTC.

The sample holds a few counts of this clone. Translating this DNA gives a protein that differs at residue 6 from the TCRdb one, which belongs to a much larger clone; a read error is likely, and the protein shown is this translation. The chain has TRDV2 and TRDJ1, with TRDD3 matching 9 bases. The CDR3 runs to 16 residues. Germline loops: CDR1 GEAIGNYY, CDR2 EKD. The J segment lost 0 bases and the V segment lost 3 bases, leaving 7 bases of the junction unmatched. This CDR3 reads CACDRPGGWNTDKLIF. The DNA for the CDR3 is TGTGCCTGTGACCGTCCTGGGGGATGGAACACCGATAAACTCATCTTT.

Judged by abundance, this clone is medium-sized. A far bigger clonotype differs at one base, so this is likely a read error. At the DNA level, this CDR3 is encoded by other sequences in the same sample as well. The chain has TRDV2 and TRDJ3; 12 bases map to TRDD3. The length of the CDR3 is 20 residues. In germline, CDR1 is GEAIGNYY, CDR2 EKD. DNA for the CDR3: TGTGCCTGCGACACCGCAGACCTGGGGGATACGCATAAAGACACCCGACAGATGTTTTTC. Protein product: CACDTADLGDTHKDTRQMFF.

The table lists this clone with a few counts. The protein TCRdb lists belongs to a much larger clone and differs from this DNA's translation at residue 6, which points to a read error; the protein shown is made from the DNA. V gene TRDV2 combines with J gene TRDJ1; D gene uncertain. CDR3 length equals 14 residues. The germline V and J ends were trimmed by 3 bases and 3 bases, with 13 bases remaining between them. The germline V gene encodes CDR1 GEAIGNYY and CDR2 EKD. The CDR3 reads CACDLTPVPDKLIF. DNA of the CDR3: TGTGCCTGTGACCTGACACCAGTACCCGATAAACTCATCTTT.

To note about this clone: The protein that TCRdb holds for this DNA derives from a much larger clone and differs from the translated DNA at residue 12, which likely indicates a read error; the protein shown here is translated from the DNA. Written as DNA, the CDR3 is TGTGCCTGTGACACTCTGGGGGATACCCGGTACGCCGATAAACTCATCTTT. Encoded protein: CACDTLGDTRYADKLIF. The rearrangement links TRDV2 to TRDJ1, with 11 nucleotides matching TRDD3. Per germline, CDR1 GEAIGNYY and CDR2 EKD. This CDR3 region has 17 residues. After removal of 1 base from V and 3 bases from J, the junction contained 9 bases not matched to a gene.

With respect to this clone: A far larger clone is one base from this, pointing to a likely read error. Other DNA sequences of this sample code for an identical CDR3. The rearrangement uses TRDV2 and TRDJ1, with 11 bases matching TRDD3. CDR1 is GEAIGNYY, CDR2 EKD, per germline. The CDR3 runs to 18 residues. CDR3 residues: CACDTVDGGYAGTDKLIF. The DNA for the CDR3 is TGTGCCTGCGACACCGTTGATGGGGGATACGCAGGGACCGATAAACTCATCTTT.

This clone was observed a few times. This chain connects TRDV2 to TRDJ1; 7 nucleotides match TRDD3. CDR3 size: 15 residues. Trimming at V came to 3 bases and at J to 0 bases, leaving 6 bases not matched to a gene. The germline gives CDR1 GEAIGNYY, CDR2 EKD. CDR3 bases: TGTGCCTGTGACCTCTGGGGGTCCCACACCGATAAACTCATCTTT. The encoded protein is CACDLWGSHTDKLIF.

As regards this clone: A single base is all that separates this from a far larger clone, so a read error is likely. Other DNA sequences in the sample encode the same CDR3. The rearrangement uses TRDV2 and TRDJ3; TRDD3 might be the D (6 bases). The CDR3 is 20 residues long. Trimming took off 3 bases at V and 0 bases at J, with 20 bases between the two ends. Germline CDR1 and CDR2: GEAIGNYY and EKD. The CDR3 nucleotides are TGTGCCTGTGACTCGTTTACCGGGGGACCGAGCTCCTGGGACACCCGACAGATGTTTTTC. Translating gives CACDSFTGGPSSWDTRQMFF.

Only a few counts were recorded for this clone. A read error likely explains this, since a far larger clone differs by one base. J is TRDJ1 and V is TRDV2; a possible D gene is TRDD3 (5 bases). Germline CDR1 GEAIGNYY, CDR2 EKD. Between the trimmed V and J ends, which lost 0 bases and 1 base, there was a span of 8 bases. The CDR3 contains 14 residues. CDR3 bases: TGTGCCTGTGACACCGTGGGGACCACCGATAAACTCATCTTT. This sequence encodes CACDTVGTTDKLIF.